This T cell receptor (beta chain) originates from a study of cytomegalovirus exposure and HLA in healthy donors. Use of 60 Vbeta and 13 Jbeta primers characterized the PCR. The data were produced by immunoSEQ multiplex PCR, yet TCRdb's version contains in-frame clones alone and is incomplete. Here the sample spans about 160,000 clones, roughly four fifths being singletons. Trimming took 1 base from V and 2 from J, leaving 12 bases between them. CDR1 is SGHAT, CDR2 FQNNGV, per germline. This CDR3 contains 16 residues. The chain uses TRBV11-2 and TRBJ2-4; D might be TRBD2 (6 bases). The specimen was PBMCs. The source is a man over 45 in good health and CMV-seropositive. The CDR3 sequence: CASSLATGVPKNIQYF. CDR3 bases: TGTGCCAGCAGCTTAGCGACGGGAGTCCCCAAAAACATTCAGTACTTC.